This TCR beta chain was sequenced for a study of PD-1 blockade in classical Hodgkin lymphoma (dated by TCRdb to 2018 to 2020). Broadly, across the study: Nivolumab dosing was 3 mg/kg intravenously every 2 weeks, continuing until either disease progression or unacceptable toxicity. To define a peripheral blood immune signature of response to PD-1 blockade in classical Hodgkin lymphoma, the study combined TCR beta sequencing with CyTOF. The investigation overall reported the following: Only a single clinical trial cohort was studied, and what caused the repertoire differences, possibly disease activity or prior therapy, remained undefined. By C4D1, a significant rise was seen in CD4+ TCR diversity but not in CD8+ TCR diversity (p=0.0027 vs p=0.16), and the rise was most apparent among complete responders (p=0.02). Newly diagnosed patients were reported to have lower baseline TCR diversity than healthy donors, and relapsed/refractory patients were reported to have lower baseline TCR diversity still. Lower diversity was observed in patients in whom nivolumab was started less than 1 year after ASCT, and these patients were excluded from later analyses so that confounding by immune reconstitution would be avoided. Trial patients achieving complete response had baseline diversity similar to newly diagnosed patients, whereas partial responders and progressors had significantly lower diversity.

Comments on this clone: It lacks a known antigen. Base quality data are lacking; no much larger clone is found one base away.

The time point label corresponds to: cycle 1 day 1 (C1D1), immediately before nivolumab initiation. Every trial patient had relapsed after autologous stem cell transplantation, and cohorts A, B and C differed in prior brentuximab vedotin exposure. The trial cohort included 56 patients with relapsed/refractory classical Hodgkin lymphoma, and each patient had a best overall response of complete response, partial response or progressive disease. In the multi-cohort phase II CheckMate 205 trial, trial patients received single-agent nivolumab. An independent review committee assessed best overall response using the 2007 International Working Group response criteria. Trial PBMCs were collected just before the start of nivolumab (C1D1) and during therapy at cycle 2 day 1 and cycle 4 day 1. Peripheral blood was collected in 8 mL Vacutainer Cell Preparation Tubes, from which PBMCs were isolated by centrifugation and then cryopreserved.

V loses 8 bases, J loses 4 bases, and the germline ends lie 17 bases apart. As encoded in the germline V gene (reference sequence), CDR1 is SEHNR while CDR2 is FQNEAQ. Measured from the cysteine to the phenylalanine, the CDR3 is 14 residues long. The read is trimmed to its CDR3 DNA, 42 bases read in frame from base 1. Genomic DNA was extracted with the Qiagen DNeasy kit from unsorted PBMCs and from negatively selected CD4+ and CD8+ fractions. Amplification of TCR beta CDR3 regions was done by immunoSEQ multiplex PCR with primers that anneal to V and J segments. A synthetic immune receptor repertoire was used to minimize amplification bias, and any residual bias was removed computationally once sequencing was done. The authors' analysis ran thus. Custom Python scripts were used to quantify repertoire diversity as the Shannon entropy index. Unsorted, CD4+ and CD8+ repertoires were analyzed separately, except in combined analyses where CD4+ and CD8+ sequences were merged in silico. Clonal expansion was defined as at least a 2-fold frequency increase after treatment relative to C1D1, with a pseudocount of 0.5 for undetected baseline clones. Clones with 0 or 1 copy at C1D1 were classified as singleton clones, and clones with 2 or more copies were classified as non-singleton clones. By matching protein sequences in sorted samples from the same patient, clones expanded in unsorted samples were annotated as CD4+, CD8+ or unknown. Diversity changes from C1D1 to C4D1 were tested in paired samples using Wilcoxon tests. The immuneACCESS repertoire file appears here via TCRdb, limited to in-frame rearrangements. These files lack a portion of the clones; in checked studies, under half of the deficit traces to unresolved V genes, and the cause of the others is not known. That table gives V, J and clone size, and the DNA gave D and trimming. The sample includes 70,000 or so clones, with about 93% observed a single time. The ten largest clonotypes hold around 8.5% of the sample.

The chain is made from TRBV7-9 and TRBJ1-1; the D gene assignment is ambiguous. The clonotype comes from a human donor with classical Hodgkin lymphoma. Here the sequenced sample was peripheral blood mononuclear cells (PBMCs), taken at baseline. The encoded CDR3 is CASSLETQITEAFF. The DNA reads TGTGCCAGCTCGTTGGAAACCCAGATCACTGAAGCTTTCTTT.